This TCR beta chain was obtained from a study of blood T cells in healthy people across ages. Trimming shortened V by 8 bases and J by 8 bases, and 18 bases separated the two germline ends. In germline, CDR1 is MNHEY, CDR2 SVGAGI. This CDR3 spans 14 amino acids. A J-beta primer mix and a sample-barcoded 5' primer were used in a second PCR of roughly 6 to 11 cycles. MiXCR was run by TCRdb on the 5' RACE reads, yielding one entry per CDR3 protein. Altogether roughly 1.5 million distinct CDR3 sequences are present, roughly two fifths being singletons, with the ten largest covering under 5%. Per-sample yields of isolated PBMCs were at least 6 million. This clonotype was detected only a few times.

This chain uses TRBV6-5 with TRBJ1-4; TRBD1 is a possible D gene (5 bases). The TCR was taken from a young woman in good health. What was sequenced was blood. The CDR3 sequence: CASCPVNGGEKLFF. The CDR3 nucleotides are TGTGCCAGCTGTCCCGTAAACGGGGGGGAAAAACTGTTTTTT.